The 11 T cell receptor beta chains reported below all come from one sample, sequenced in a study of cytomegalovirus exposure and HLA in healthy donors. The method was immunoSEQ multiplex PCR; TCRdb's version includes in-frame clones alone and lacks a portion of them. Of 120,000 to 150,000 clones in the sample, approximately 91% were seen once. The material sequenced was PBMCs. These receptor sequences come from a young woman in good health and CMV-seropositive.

Here the CDR3 reads CASSGTGGHDEQYF. In DNA, the CDR3 is TGTGCCAGCAGCGGGACAGGGGGACACGACGAGCAGTACTTC. The chain couples TRBV9 to TRBJ2-7; the match to TRBD1 covers 10 bases. CDR1 is SGDLS, CDR2 YYNGEE, per germline. Trimming took 3 bases from V and 5 from J; bases not matched to a gene: 5. The CDR3 is made up of 14 amino acids.

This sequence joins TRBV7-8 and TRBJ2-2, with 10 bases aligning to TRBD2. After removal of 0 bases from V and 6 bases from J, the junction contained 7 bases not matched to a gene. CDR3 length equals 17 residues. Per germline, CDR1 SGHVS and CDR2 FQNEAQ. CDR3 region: CASSLAPSGSGAGELFF. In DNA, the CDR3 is TGTGCCAGCAGCTTAGCCCCTAGCGGGAGTGGCGCCGGGGAGCTGTTTTTT.

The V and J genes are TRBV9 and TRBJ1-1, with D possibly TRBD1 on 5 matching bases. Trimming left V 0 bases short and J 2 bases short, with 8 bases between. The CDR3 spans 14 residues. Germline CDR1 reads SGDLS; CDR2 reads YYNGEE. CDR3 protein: CASSVVQGNTEAFF. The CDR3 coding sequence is TGTGCCAGCAGCGTAGTTCAGGGAAACACTGAAGCTTTCTTT.

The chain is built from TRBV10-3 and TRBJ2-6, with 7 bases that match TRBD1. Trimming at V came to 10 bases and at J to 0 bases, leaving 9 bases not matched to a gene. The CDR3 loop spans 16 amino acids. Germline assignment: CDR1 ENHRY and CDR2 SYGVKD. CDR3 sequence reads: CASPGQRRSGANVLTF. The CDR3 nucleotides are TGTGCCAGTCCGGGACAGCGACGCTCTGGGGCCAACGTCCTGACTTTC.

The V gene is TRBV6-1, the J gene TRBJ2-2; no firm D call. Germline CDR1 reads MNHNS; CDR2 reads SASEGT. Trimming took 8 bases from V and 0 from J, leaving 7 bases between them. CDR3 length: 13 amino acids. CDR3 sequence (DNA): TGTGCCAGCTACAGTCCGAACACCGGGGAGCTGTTTTTT. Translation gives CASYSPNTGELFF.

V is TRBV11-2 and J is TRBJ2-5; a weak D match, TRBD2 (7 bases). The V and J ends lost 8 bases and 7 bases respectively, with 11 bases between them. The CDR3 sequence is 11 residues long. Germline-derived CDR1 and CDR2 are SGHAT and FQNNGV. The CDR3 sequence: CASGGGATQYF. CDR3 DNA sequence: TGTGCCAGCGGGGGGGGCGCGACCCAGTACTTC.

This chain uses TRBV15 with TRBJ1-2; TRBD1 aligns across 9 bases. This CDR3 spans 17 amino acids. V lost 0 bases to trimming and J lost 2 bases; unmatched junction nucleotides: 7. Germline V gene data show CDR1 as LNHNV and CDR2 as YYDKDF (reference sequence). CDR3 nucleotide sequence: TGTGCCACCAGCAGAGACCGAGGACAGGGGACGAACTATGGCTACACCTTC. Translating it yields CATSRDRGQGTNYGYTF. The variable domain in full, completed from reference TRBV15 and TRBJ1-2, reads DAMVIQNPRYQVTQFGKPVTLSCSQTLNHNVMYWYQQKSSQAPKLLFHYYDKDFNNEADTPDNFQSRRPNTSFCFLDIRSPGLGDTAMYLCATSRDRGQGTNYGYTFGSGTRLTVV.

CDR3 DNA sequence: TGTGCCAGCAGCGCGAACCCCGGGACAGGGCTCTCCTACGAGCAGTACTTC. Translating it yields CASSANPGTGLSYEQYF. V is TRBV9 and J is TRBJ2-7, with 9 bases identical to TRBD1. From germline, CDR1 is SGDLS and CDR2 YYNGEE. There are 17 residues in the CDR3. The J segment lost 0 bases and the V segment lost 3 bases, leaving 10 bases of the junction unmatched.

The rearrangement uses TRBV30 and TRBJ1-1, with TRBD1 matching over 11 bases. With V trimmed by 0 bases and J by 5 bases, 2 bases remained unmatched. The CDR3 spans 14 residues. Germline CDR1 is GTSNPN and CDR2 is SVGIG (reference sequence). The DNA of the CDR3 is TGTGCCTGGAGTGTCGGGACAGGGGGGACTGAAGCTTTCTTT. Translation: CAWSVGTGGTEAFF.

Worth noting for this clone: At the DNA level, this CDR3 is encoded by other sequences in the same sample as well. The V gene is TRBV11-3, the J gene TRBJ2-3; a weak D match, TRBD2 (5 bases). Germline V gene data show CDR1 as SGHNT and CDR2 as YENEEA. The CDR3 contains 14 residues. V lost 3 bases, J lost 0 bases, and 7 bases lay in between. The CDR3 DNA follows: TGTGCCAGCAGCTTTGGGAGAAGCACAGATACGCAGTATTTT. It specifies CASSFGRSTDTQYF.

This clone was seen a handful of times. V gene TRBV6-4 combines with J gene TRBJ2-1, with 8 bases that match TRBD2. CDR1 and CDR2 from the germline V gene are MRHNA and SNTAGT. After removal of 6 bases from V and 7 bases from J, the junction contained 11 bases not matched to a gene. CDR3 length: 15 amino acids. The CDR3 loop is CASSPTSGAQNEQFF. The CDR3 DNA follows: TGTGCCAGCAGCCCCACTAGCGGAGCCCAGAATGAGCAGTTCTTC.